These 32 T cell receptor beta chains were sequenced from one sample in a study of T-cell memory formation after mild COVID-19. MiXCR was run by TCRdb on the 5' RACE reads, yielding one entry per CDR3 protein. The sample has 300,000 to 350,000 distinct CDR3 sequences; about an eighth are singletons. Sample: PBMCs or a T cell subset sorted from them (not recorded which). The receptor source for this set is a man younger than 30 who had mild COVID-19 (a few samples of this study predate the infection). Cell type and time point are not known.

The chain couples TRBV12-3 or TRBV12-4 to TRBJ2-1; 8 bases align to TRBD2. V shed 11 bases and J 0 bases; nucleotides not matched to a gene: 9. The CDR3 has 15 residues. The CDR3 spells CADSSGGSSYNEQFF. The CDR3 DNA sequence: TGTGCCGACTCCAGCGGGGGTAGCTCCTACAATGAGCAGTTCTTC.

In its sample, this clonotype was seen many times. V gene TRBV5-6 combines with J gene TRBJ2-7; 7 nucleotides agree with TRBD2. The CDR3 contains 15 residues. CDR1 is SGHDT, CDR2 YYEEEE, per germline. Trimming removed 2 bases from V and 4 bases from J; junction bases left unmatched: 9. CDR3 sequence reads: CASSFLTRGEYEQYF. CDR3 nucleotide sequence: TGTGCCAGCAGCTTTCTCACCCGGGGGGAGTACGAGCAGTACTTC.

The rearrangement joins TRBV29-1 to TRBJ1-1, with unresolved D. The V gene's germline CDR1 is SQVTM and CDR2 ANQGSEA. The CDR3 is made up of 12 amino acids. Deletions cut 6 bases from V and 7 bases from J, with 15 bases between. The CDR3 loop is CSVLERGVEAFF. The CDR3 nucleotides read TGCAGCGTCCTGGAAAGAGGCGTTGAAGCTTTCTTT.

This clonotype was recorded at least ten times. This chain connects TRBV6-1 to TRBJ1-6; 7 bases agree with TRBD1. After removal of 5 bases from V and 13 bases from J, the junction contained 8 bases not matched to a gene. Germline CDR1 and CDR2: MNHNS and SASEGT. The CDR3 is made up of 13 amino acids. The CDR3 DNA reads as TGTGCCAGCAGTTCTACTCAGGGGGTCCCCCTCCACTTT. It encodes CASSSTQGVPLHF.

The V call is TRBV6-5, the J call TRBJ1-5, with TRBD1 as a possible D gene (6 bases). The CDR3 sequence is 15 residues long. Trimming pared 4 bases from V and 5 bases from J, leaving 15 bases between. Germline lookup yields CDR1 MNHEY and CDR2 SVGAGI. The CDR3 here is CASSSTGLGDQPQHF. The CDR3 nucleotides are TGTGCCAGCAGTTCCACAGGGTTAGGAGATCAGCCCCAGCATTTT.

V and J are TRBV9 and TRBJ1-2, with D possibly matching TRBD1 (5 bases). This CDR3 is built from 15 residues. V lost 3 bases to trimming and J lost 5 bases, with 17 bases between them. Germline V lookup: CDR1 SGDLS, CDR2 YYNGEE. The chain's CDR3 is CASSASRREIYGYTF. The CDR3 DNA reads as TGTGCCAGCAGCGCATCGCGCAGGGAAATATATGGCTACACCTTC.

This clonotype was detected a few times. The chain recombines TRBV12-5 with TRBJ1-1; D is unresolved. Trimming removed 1 base at V and 1 base at J, with 4 bases between. CDR3 length: 13 residues. CDR1 LGHNT and CDR2 FRNRAP come from the germline V gene. The CDR3 DNA reads as TGTGCTAGTGGTTTGGACGGGAACACTGAAGCTTTCTTT. This translates into CASGLDGNTEAFF.

The V gene is TRBV29-1, the J gene TRBJ2-3; 8 bases fit TRBD1. The CDR3 has 14 residues. Germline CDR1 SQVTM, CDR2 ANQGSEA. Trimming cost V 7 bases and J 2 bases; bases outside gene matches: 8. The CDR3 reads CSAKGQVITDTQYF. The CDR3, as DNA: TGCAGCGCAAAGGGACAGGTGATCACAGATACGCAGTATTTT.

The rearrangement joins TRBV7-2 to TRBJ2-1; 8 bases line up with TRBD1. Trimming took 1 base from V and 4 from J; bases not matched to a gene: 6. The germline V gene has CDR1 SGHTA and CDR2 FQGNSA. The CDR3 covers 16 residues. CDR3 loop: CASSLGGDRRYNEQFF. CDR3 nucleotides: TGTGCCAGCAGCTTAGGGGGGGACAGGCGGTACAATGAGCAGTTCTTC.

This clonotype was recorded many times. The chain combines TRBV7-9 with TRBJ2-5; D gene unclear. The CDR3 consists of 13 residues. Germline values: CDR1 SEHNR, CDR2 FQNEAQ (reference sequence). The germline V and J ends were trimmed by 0 bases and 5 bases, with 7 bases remaining between them. The CDR3 spells CASSLAPGETQYF. CDR3 nucleotide sequence: TGTGCCAGCAGCTTAGCCCCTGGGGAGACCCAGTACTTC.

The J gene is TRBJ2-5, the V gene TRBV3-1; 8 nucleotides match TRBD2. Germline values: CDR1 LGHDT, CDR2 YNNKEL (reference sequence). The CDR3 sequence is 15 residues long. V gave up 2 bases and J gave up 5 bases; unmatched junction bases: 7. CDR3 amino acids: CASSQNGGRTETQYF. CDR3 DNA sequence: TGTGCCAGCAGCCAAAACGGCGGGAGGACGGAGACCCAGTACTTC.

In DNA, the CDR3 is TGCGCCAGCAGCTTGGCCCCCGGGACAGGGTCCTTCGGGAGCCTTGAGCAGTTCTTC. This encodes CASSLAPGTGSFGSLEQFF. This rearrangement joins TRBV5-1 to TRBJ2-1; TRBD1 matches 9 bases. There are 19 residues in the CDR3. Germline CDR1 is SGHRS and CDR2 is YFSETQ. Trimming at V came to 0 bases and at J to 9 bases, leaving 19 bases not matched to a gene.

This clonotype was seen more than once but under ten times. The CDR3 loop reads CASSRTRGGKMNTEAFF. The CDR3 region has the DNA TGTGCCAGCAGCCGTACCCGGGGGGGGAAGATGAACACTGAAGCTTTCTTT. The chain has TRBV5-6 and TRBJ1-1, with D possibly matching TRBD1 (5 bases). The CDR3 contains 17 residues. Germline assignment: CDR1 SGHDT and CDR2 YYEEEE. V was cut by 4 bases and J by 0 bases, with 19 bases left in between.

V gene TRBV7-9 combines with J gene TRBJ2-2; the D gene is possibly TRBD1 (6 bases). This CDR3 contains 17 residues. Germline loops: CDR1 SEHNR, CDR2 FQNEAQ (reference sequence). Trimming took 5 bases from V and 5 from J, leaving 21 bases between them. CDR3 DNA: TGTGCCAGCAGCCTCATCCGGGACACCTATCGAACCGGGGAGCTGTTTTTT. Its protein product is CASSLIRDTYRTGELFF. Combining the CDR3 with reference TRBV7-9 and TRBJ2-2 gives the whole variable domain DTGVSQNPRHKITKRGQNVTFRCDPISEHNRLYWYRQTLGQGPEFLTYFQNEAQLEKSRLLSDRFSAERPKGSFSTLEIQRTEQGDSAMYLCASSLIRDTYRTGELFFGEGSRLTVL.

This clonotype was seen many times. The chain carries TRBV7-2 and TRBJ1-1; 7 positions agree with TRBD1. The V segment lost 6 bases and the J segment 0 bases; nucleotides outside the gene matches: 4. Per the germline V gene, CDR1 is SGHTA and CDR2 is FQGNSA. The CDR3 runs 14 residues. The CDR3 region is CASRSGTVNTEAFF. CDR3 DNA: TGTGCCAGCAGGTCCGGGACAGTGAACACTGAAGCTTTCTTT.

The CDR3 region has the DNA TGTGCCAGCAGCCACACCACGGGGGGGACGGCAGGACGGGATACGCAGTATTTT. It is translated as CASSHTTGGTAGRDTQYF. The chain joins TRBV4-2 to TRBJ2-3; 8 bases map to TRBD2. The length of the CDR3 is 18 residues. Per the germline V gene, CDR1 is LGHNA and CDR2 is YNFKEQ. With V trimmed by 3 bases and J by 6 bases, 17 bases remained unmatched.

The chain combines TRBV5-1 with TRBJ2-3; 8 positions match TRBD2. The germline gives CDR1 SGHRS, CDR2 YFSETQ. The length of the CDR3 is 14 residues. V lost 2 bases to trimming and J lost 2 bases; unmatched junction nucleotides: 1. CDR3 region: CASSFGGVTDTQYF. DNA of the CDR3: TGCGCCAGCAGCTTCGGGGGGGTCACAGATACGCAGTATTTT.

The table lists this clonotype with a few counts. V is TRBV4-3 and J is TRBJ2-1; D is possibly TRBD2 (5 bases). This CDR3 is 16 amino acids long. Germline V gene data show CDR1 as LGHNA and CDR2 as YSLEER. Between the trimmed V and J ends, which lost 1 base and 4 bases, there was a span of 14 bases. The CDR3 nucleotides are TGCGCCAGCAGCCAAGTGGCAGAACCGGGATACAATGAGCAGTTCTTC. It yields the protein CASSQVAEPGYNEQFF.

The rearrangement joins TRBV29-1 to TRBJ2-7; D might be TRBD2 (5 bases). The CDR3 is 13 amino acids. CDR1 is SQVTM and CDR2 is ANQGSEA in the germline V gene. V was pared by 6 bases and J by 7 bases, with 19 bases between. The CDR3 sequence is CSVLWFTGDEQYF. The CDR3, as DNA: TGCAGCGTGCTTTGGTTCACCGGGGATGAGCAGTACTTC.

The V and J genes are TRBV7-9 and TRBJ1-4; no reliable D call. CDR1 is SEHNR and CDR2 is FQNEAQ in the germline V gene (reference sequence). The CDR3 runs to 14 residues. Trimming removed 9 bases at V and 0 bases at J, with 11 bases between. In nucleotides, the CDR3 is TGTGCCAGTATCCTGTCCGCAACTAATGAAAAACTGTTTTTT. As protein: CASILSATNEKLFF.

The chain recombines TRBV12-3 or TRBV12-4 with TRBJ1-2; D gene ambiguous. This CDR3 spans 13 amino acids. V was cut by 4 bases and J by 2 bases, with 8 bases left in between. The CDR3 is CASSSIGNYGYTF. Written as DNA, the CDR3 is TGTGCCAGCAGTTCTATCGGAAACTATGGCTACACCTTC.

The rearrangement joins TRBV9 to TRBJ1-2; unclear D gene. Germline loops: CDR1 SGDLS, CDR2 YYNGEE. The CDR3 has 12 residues. Trimming cost V 8 bases and J 3 bases, with 11 bases left between them. CDR3 DNA sequence: TGTGCCAGTTTCAACACCTACTATGGCTACACCTTC. Its translation: CASFNTYYGYTF. The variable domain in full, with the rest retrieved from reference TRBV9 and TRBJ1-2, is DSGVTQTPKHLITATGQRVTLRCSPRSGDLSVYWYQQSLDQGLQFLIQYYNGEERAKGNILERFSAQQFPDLHSELNLSSLELGDSALYFCASFNTYYGYTFGSGTRLTVV.

The gene calls are TRBV12-5 and TRBJ1-1; possibly TRBD1 for D (5 bases). This CDR3 contains 14 residues. The germline V gene encodes CDR1 LGHNT and CDR2 FRNRAP. V gave up 5 bases and J gave up 3 bases, with 13 bases separating them. The CDR3 spells CASGLIPGDTEAFF. The CDR3 DNA is TGTGCTAGTGGTCTAATCCCGGGGGACACTGAAGCTTTCTTT.

This clonotype came up many times. The rearrangement joins TRBV4-2 to TRBJ2-2, with 13 bases aligning to TRBD2. This CDR3 contains 15 residues. V trimming: 8 bases; J trimming: 6 bases; junction bases outside the gene matches: 6. The germline CDR1 and CDR2 sequences are LGHNA and YNFKEQ. The CDR3 bases are TGTGCCAGCGGACTAGCGGGGGCCTCGGCCGGGGAGCTGTTTTTT. Residues: CASGLAGASAGELFF.

The rearrangement joins TRBV4-3 to TRBJ1-6; a weak D match, TRBD1 (6 bases). Deletions cut 0 bases from V and 10 bases from J, with 16 bases between. There are 16 residues in the CDR3. The germline V gene encodes CDR1 LGHNA and CDR2 YSLEER. The CDR3, as DNA: TGCGCCAGCAGCCAAGACGGGGGCAGGGCGCGATCACCCCTCCACTTT. It is translated as CASSQDGGRARSPLHF.

This clonotype was counted at least ten times. The chain combines TRBV7-2 with TRBJ1-1; D uncertain. The V gene lost 5 bases and the J gene lost 7 bases, with 14 bases spanning the gap. CDR3 length: 13 amino acids. Germline CDR1 is SGHTA and CDR2 is FQGNSA. The CDR3 is CASSTRSAGEAFF. The CDR3 nucleotides are TGTGCCAGCAGCACCAGATCGGCGGGTGAAGCTTTCTTT.

Notes on this clonotype: It is likely a read error, because the conserved phenylalanine at the end of the CDR3 is missing. The chain is built from TRBV4-2 and TRBJ2-7, with D possibly matching TRBD1 (6 bases). The CDR3 has 16 amino acids. From germline, CDR1 is LGHNA and CDR2 YNFKEQ. Trimming left V 3 bases short and J 0 bases short, with 15 bases between. Written as DNA, the CDR3 is TGTGCCAGCAGCCACCACTACAGGGCAAGCTCCTACGAGCAGTACTTA. Translated: CASSHHYRASSYEQYL.

This clonotype came up many times. The genes are TRBV4-1 and TRBJ2-2; D call uncertain. The CDR3 is 15 residues long. V was pared by 0 bases and J by 4 bases, with 9 bases between. Germline V gene lookup returns CDR1 MGHRA and CDR2 YSYEKL. For the CDR3, the DNA is TGCGCCAGCAGCCAAGAGGTGGCCGTCACCGGGGAGCTGTTTTTT. This codes for CASSQEVAVTGELFF.

The V and J genes are TRBV20-1 and TRBJ1-1; maybe TRBD1 (5 bases). Germline V gene lookup returns CDR1 DFQATT and CDR2 SNEGSKA (reference sequence). V dropped 5 bases and J dropped 0 bases, with 7 bases sitting between them. The CDR3 consists of 12 residues. CDR3: CSAEGLNTEAFF. CDR3 DNA sequence: TGCAGTGCTGAGGGGCTGAACACTGAAGCTTTCTTT.

This clonotype has just a few counts. The V call is TRBV18, the J call TRBJ2-3, with 7 bases matching TRBD1. Germline V gene sequence: CDR1 KGHSH, CDR2 LQKENI. With V trimmed by 0 bases and J by 2 bases, 5 bases remained unmatched. CDR3 length equals 16 residues. CDR3 DNA sequence: TGTGCCAGCTCACCACCCGGACAGGCGTACACAGATACGCAGTATTTT. It specifies CASSPPGQAYTDTQYF.

This chain joins TRBV7-9 and TRBJ1-2; D unclear. The CDR3 loop spans 14 amino acids. V dropped 7 bases and J dropped 5 bases, with 17 bases sitting between them. Germline V lookup: CDR1 SEHNR, CDR2 FQNEAQ (reference sequence). CDR3 sequence: CASTNAGSSYGYTF. CDR3 coding DNA: TGTGCCAGCACCAACGCCGGGAGCTCGTATGGCTACACCTTC.

This sequence joins TRBV24-1 and TRBJ2-2; D is ambiguous. The CDR3 loop spans 15 amino acids. Between the trimmed V and J ends, which lost 6 bases and 0 bases, there was a span of 10 bases. Germline lookup yields CDR1 KGHDR and CDR2 SFDVKD. The CDR3: CATSTSVTNTGELFF. CDR3 DNA sequence: TGTGCCACCAGTACGTCTGTCACGAACACCGGGGAGCTGTTTTTT.